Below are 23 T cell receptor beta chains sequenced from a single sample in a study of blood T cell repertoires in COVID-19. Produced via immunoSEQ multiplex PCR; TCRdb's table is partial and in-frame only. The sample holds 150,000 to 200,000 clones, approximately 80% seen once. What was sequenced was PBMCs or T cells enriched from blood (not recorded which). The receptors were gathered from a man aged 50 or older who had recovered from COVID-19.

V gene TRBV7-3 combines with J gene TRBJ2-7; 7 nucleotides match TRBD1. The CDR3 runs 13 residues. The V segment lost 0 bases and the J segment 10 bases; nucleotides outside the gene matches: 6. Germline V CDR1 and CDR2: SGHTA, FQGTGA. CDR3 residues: CASSLTQGNIQYF. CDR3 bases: TGTGCCAGCAGCTTAACACAGGGGAACATCCAGTACTTC.

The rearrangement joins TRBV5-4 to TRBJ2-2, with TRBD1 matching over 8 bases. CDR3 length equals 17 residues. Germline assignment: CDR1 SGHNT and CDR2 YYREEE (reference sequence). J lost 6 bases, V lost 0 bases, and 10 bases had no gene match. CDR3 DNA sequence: TGTGCCAGCAGCTTGGGGCCAGGGGGCAAGGGAGCCGGGGAGCTGTTTTTT. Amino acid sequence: CASSLGPGGKGAGELFF.

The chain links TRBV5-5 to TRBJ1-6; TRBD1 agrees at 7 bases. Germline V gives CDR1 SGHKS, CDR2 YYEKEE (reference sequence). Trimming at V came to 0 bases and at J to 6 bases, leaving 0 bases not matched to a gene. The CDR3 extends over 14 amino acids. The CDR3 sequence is CASSLDRGNSPLHF. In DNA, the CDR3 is TGTGCCAGCAGCTTGGACAGGGGTAATTCACCCCTCCACTTT.

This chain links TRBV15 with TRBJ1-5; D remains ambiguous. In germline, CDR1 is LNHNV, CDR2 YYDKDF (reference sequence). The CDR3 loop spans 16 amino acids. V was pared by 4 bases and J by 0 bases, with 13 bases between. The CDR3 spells CATSTFNTPSNQPQHF. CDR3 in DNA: TGTGCCACCAGCACCTTTAACACCCCTAGCAATCAGCCCCAGCATTTT.

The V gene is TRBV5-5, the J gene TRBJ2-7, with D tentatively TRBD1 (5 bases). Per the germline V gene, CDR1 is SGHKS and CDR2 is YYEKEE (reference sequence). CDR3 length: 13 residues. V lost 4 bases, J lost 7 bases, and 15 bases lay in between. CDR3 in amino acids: CASSAQAGREQYF. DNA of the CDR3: TGTGCCAGCAGCGCCCAGGCAGGGCGGGAGCAGTACTTC.

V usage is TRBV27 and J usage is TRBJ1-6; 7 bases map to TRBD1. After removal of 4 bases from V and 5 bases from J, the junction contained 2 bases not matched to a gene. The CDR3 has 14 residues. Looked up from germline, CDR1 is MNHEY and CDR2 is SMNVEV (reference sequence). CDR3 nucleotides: TGTGCCAGCAGTTGGGACAGACATAATTCACCCCTCCACTTT. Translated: CASSWDRHNSPLHF.

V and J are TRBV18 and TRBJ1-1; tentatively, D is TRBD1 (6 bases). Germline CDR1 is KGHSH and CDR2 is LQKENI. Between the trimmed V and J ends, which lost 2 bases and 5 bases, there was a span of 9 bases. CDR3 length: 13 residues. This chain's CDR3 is CASSPKGGTEAFF. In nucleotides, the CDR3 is TGTGCCAGCTCACCAAAGGGGGGGACTGAAGCTTTCTTT.

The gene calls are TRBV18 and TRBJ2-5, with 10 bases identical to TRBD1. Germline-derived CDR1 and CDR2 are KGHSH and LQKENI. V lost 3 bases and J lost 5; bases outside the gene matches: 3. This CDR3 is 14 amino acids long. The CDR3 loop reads CASSPGTGDETQYF. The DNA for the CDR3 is TGTGCCAGCTCACCTGGGACAGGGGACGAGACCCAGTACTTC.

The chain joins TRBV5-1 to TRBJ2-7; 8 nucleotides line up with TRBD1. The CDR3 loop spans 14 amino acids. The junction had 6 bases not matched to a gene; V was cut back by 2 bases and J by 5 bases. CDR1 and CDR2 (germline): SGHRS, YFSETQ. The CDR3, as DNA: TGCGCCAGCAGCTTTCAGACAGGGGCCAACGAGCAGTACTTC. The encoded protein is CASSFQTGANEQYF. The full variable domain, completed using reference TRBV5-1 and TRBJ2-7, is KAGVTQTPRYLIKTRGQQVTLSCSPISGHRSVSWYQQTPGQGLQFLFEYFSETQRNKGNFPGRFSGRQFSNSRSEMNVSTLELGDSALYLCASSFQTGANEQYFGPGTRLTVT.

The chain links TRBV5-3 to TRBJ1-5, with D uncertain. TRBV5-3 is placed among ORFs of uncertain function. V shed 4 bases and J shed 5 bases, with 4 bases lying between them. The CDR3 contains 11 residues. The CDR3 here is CARSPHQPQHF. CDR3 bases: TGTGCCAGAAGCCCTCATCAGCCCCAGCATTTT.

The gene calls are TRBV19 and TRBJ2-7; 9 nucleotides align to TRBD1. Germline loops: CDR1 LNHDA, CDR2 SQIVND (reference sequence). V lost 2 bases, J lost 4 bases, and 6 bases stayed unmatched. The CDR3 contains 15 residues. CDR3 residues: CASSISGGQGYEQYF. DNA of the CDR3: TGTGCCAGTAGTATAAGTGGGGGACAGGGTTACGAGCAGTACTTC.

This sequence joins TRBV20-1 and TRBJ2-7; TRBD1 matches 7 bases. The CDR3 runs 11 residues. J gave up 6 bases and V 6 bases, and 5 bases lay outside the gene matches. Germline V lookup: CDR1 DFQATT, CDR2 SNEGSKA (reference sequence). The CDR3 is CSAFTGVEQYF. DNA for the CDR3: TGCAGTGCCTTCACAGGGGTCGAGCAGTACTTC.

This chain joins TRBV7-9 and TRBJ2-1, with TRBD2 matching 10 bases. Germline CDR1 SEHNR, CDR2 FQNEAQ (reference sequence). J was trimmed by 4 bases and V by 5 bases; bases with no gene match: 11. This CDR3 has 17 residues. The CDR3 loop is CASSLFSGGYNYNEQFF. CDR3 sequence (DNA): TGTGCCAGCAGCCTCTTTAGCGGGGGGTATAATTACAATGAGCAGTTCTTC.

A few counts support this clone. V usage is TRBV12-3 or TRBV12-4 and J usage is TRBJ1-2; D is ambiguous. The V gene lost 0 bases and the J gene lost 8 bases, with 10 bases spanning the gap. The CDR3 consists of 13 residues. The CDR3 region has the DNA TGTGCCAGCAGTTTAGCGCGGAGAACGGGCTACACCTTC. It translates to CASSLARRTGYTF.

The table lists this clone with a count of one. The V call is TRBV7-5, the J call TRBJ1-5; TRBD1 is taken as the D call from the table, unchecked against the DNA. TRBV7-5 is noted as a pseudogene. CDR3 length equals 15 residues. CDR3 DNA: TGTGTCAGAACCCTAGGACACTATAGCAATCAGCCCCAGCATTTT. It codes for CVRTLGHYSNQPQHF.

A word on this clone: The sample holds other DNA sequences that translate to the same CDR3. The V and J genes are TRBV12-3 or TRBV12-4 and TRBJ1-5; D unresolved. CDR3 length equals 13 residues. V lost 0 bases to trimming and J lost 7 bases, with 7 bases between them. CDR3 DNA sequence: TGTGCCAGCAGTTTAGCGGAGGGACAGCCCCAGCATTTT. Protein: CASSLAEGQPQHF.

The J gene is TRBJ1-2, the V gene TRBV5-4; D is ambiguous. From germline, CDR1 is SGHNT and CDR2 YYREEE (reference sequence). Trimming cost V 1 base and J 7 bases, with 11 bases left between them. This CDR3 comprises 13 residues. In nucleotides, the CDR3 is TGTGCCAGCAGCTTGAACGAGGCCGGTGGCTACACCTTC. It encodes CASSLNEAGGYTF.

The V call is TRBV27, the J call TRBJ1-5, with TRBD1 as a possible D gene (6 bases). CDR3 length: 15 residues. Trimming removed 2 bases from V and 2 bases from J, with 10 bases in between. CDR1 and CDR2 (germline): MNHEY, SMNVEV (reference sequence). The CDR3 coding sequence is TGTGCCAGCAGTTTAGACAGGAGGCGCAATCAGCCCCAGCATTTT. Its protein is CASSLDRRRNQPQHF.

Written as DNA, the CDR3 is TGTGCCAGCAGTCGACAGAGCAATCAGCCCCAGCATTTT. It specifies CASSRQSNQPQHF. The rearrangement joins TRBV6-5 to TRBJ1-5, with a weak D call TRBD1 (5 bases). This CDR3 spans 13 amino acids. Per germline, CDR1 MNHEY and CDR2 SVGAGI. V was pared by 5 bases and J by 1 base, with 6 bases between.

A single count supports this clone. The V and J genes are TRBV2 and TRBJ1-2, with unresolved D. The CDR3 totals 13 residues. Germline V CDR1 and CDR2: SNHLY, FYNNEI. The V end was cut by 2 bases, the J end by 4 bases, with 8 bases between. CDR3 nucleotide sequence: TGTGCCAGCAGTGAAACAGCCTCCTATGGCTACACCTTC. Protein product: CASSETASYGYTF.

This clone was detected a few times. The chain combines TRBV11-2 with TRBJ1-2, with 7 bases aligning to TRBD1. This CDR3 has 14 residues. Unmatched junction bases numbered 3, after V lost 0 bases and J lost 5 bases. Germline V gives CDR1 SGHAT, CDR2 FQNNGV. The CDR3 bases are TGTGCCAGCAGCTTAGACCCGACAGGGTATGGCTACACCTTC. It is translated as CASSLDPTGYGYTF.

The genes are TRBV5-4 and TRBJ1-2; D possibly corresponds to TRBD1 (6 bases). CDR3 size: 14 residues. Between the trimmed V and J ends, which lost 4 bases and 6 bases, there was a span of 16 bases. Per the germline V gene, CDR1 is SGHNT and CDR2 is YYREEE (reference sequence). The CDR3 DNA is TGTGCCAGCAGCACCCCTACAGGGTCGGATGGCTACACCTTC. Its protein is CASSTPTGSDGYTF.

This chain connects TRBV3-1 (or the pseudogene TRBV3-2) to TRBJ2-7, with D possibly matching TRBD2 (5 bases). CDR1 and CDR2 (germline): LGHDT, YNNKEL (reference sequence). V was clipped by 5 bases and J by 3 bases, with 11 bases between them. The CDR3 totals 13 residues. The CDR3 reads CASSFREDYEQYF. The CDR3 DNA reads TGTGCCAGCAGCTTCCGGGAAGACTACGAGCAGTACTTC.